This TCR beta chain was profiled in a study of T-cell memory formation after mild COVID-19. V dropped 4 bases and J dropped 7 bases, with 10 bases sitting between them. From germline, CDR1 is KGHDR and CDR2 SFDVKD. The CDR3 spans 12 residues. Study-wide findings and caveats: Several responding clones turned up in pre-infection memory, indicating that cross-reactive memory may have taken part.

TCRdb used MiXCR to reprocess the 5' RACE reads, holding one entry per CDR3 protein. This table holds approximately 440,000 distinct CDR3 sequences, over 15% found once. To note about this clonotype: Its matching antigen is unknown.

The TCR was taken from an adult woman who had mild COVID-19 (a few samples of this study predate the infection). Cell type and time point are not known. This chain joins TRBV24-1 and TRBJ2-7; D unclear. The sequencing input was PBMCs or a T cell subset sorted from them (not recorded which). The CDR3 sequence is CATSEAVGEQYF. CDR3 in DNA: TGTGCCACCAGTGAAGCCGTGGGGGAGCAGTACTTC.